Reported below is one T cell receptor (beta chain). Its specificity is unknown. Prior autoimmune disease or systemic immunosuppression barred patients. The data belong to a study of OX40 agonist ivuxolimab in advanced cancers. In the study overall: At 0.01 to 10 mg/kg, ivuxolimab was administered intravenously to patients every 2 weeks.

Study results and limitations: Clonal expansion from baseline to week 6 occurred in both CD4+ and CD8+ T cells. CD8+ T cells (on average) carried more expanded clones than CD4+ T cells.

Sequencing was performed with immunoSEQ multiplex PCR; in TCRdb, only in-frame clones are kept and a portion is missing. This table holds around 56,000 clones, around four fifths found once. The sequence came from an adult with an advanced solid tumor such as melanoma, head and neck, liver or kidney cancer. Material: CD4+ or CD8+ T cells sorted from blood, obtained in a trial of the OX40 agonist ivuxolimab.

CDR3 region: CASSLSGMNTEAFF. DNA of the CDR3: TGTGCCAGCAGTTTATCTGGCATGAACACTGAAGCTTTCTTT. This chain links TRBV27 with TRBJ1-1; no firm D call. Trimming stripped 0 bases from V and 0 bases from J, with 5 bases between. This CDR3 spans 14 amino acids. Germline assignment: CDR1 MNHEY and CDR2 SMNVEV (reference sequence).